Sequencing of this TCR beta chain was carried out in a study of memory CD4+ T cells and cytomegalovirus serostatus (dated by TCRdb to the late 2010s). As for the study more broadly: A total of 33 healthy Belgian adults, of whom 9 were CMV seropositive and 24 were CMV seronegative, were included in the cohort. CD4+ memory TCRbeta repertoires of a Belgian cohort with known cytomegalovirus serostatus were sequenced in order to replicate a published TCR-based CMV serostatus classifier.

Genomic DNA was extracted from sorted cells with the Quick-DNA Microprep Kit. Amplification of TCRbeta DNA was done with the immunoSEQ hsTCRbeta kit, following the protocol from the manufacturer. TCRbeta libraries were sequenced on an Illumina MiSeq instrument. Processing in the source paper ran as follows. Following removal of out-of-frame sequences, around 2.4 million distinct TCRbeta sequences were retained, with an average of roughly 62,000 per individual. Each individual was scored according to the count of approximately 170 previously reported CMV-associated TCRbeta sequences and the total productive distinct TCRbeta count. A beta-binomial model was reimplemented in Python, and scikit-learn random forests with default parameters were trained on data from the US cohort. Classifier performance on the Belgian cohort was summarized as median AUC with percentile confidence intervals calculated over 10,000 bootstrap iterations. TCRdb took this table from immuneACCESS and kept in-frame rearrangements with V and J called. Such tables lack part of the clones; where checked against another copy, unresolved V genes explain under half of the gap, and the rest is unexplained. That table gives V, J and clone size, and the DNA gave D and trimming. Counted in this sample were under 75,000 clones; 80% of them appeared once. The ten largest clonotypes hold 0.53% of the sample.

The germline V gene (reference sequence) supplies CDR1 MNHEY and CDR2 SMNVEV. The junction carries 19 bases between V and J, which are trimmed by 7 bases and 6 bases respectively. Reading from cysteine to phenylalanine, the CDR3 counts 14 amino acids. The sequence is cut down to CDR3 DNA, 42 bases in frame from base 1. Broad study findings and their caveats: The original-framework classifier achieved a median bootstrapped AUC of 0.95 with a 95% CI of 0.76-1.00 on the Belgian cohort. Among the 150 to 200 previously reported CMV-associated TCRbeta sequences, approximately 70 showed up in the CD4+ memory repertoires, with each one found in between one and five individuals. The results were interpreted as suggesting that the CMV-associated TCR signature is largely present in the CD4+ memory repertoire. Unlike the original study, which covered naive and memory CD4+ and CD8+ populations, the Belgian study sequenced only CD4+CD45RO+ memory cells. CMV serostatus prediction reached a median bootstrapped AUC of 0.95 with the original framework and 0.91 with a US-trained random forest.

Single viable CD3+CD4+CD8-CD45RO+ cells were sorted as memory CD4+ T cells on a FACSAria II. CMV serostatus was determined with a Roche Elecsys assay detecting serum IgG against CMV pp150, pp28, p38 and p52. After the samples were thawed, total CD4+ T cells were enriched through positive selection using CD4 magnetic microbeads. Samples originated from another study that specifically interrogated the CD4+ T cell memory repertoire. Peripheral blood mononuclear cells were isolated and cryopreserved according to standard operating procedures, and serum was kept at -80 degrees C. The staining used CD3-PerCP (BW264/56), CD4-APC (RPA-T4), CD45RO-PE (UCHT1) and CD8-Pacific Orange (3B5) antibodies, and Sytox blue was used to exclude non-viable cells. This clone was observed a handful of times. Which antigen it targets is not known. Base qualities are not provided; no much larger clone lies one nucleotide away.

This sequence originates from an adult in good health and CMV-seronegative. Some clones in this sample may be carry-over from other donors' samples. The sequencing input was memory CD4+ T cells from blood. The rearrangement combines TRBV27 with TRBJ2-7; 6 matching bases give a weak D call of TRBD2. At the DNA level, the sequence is TGTGCCAGCAAAGGTTGGAGGGAAGAGGCCGAGCAGTACTTC. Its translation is CASKGWREEAEQYF.